Presented here are 3 T cell receptor beta chains from one specimen sequenced in a study of Graves' ophthalmopathy and Graves' hyperthyroidism. Investigators amplified TCR beta CDR3 regions from RNA transcripts. An initial RT-PCR round employing HTBI primers preceded a second-round multiplex PCR. TCRdb independently ran MiXCR on the multiplex PCR reads; one entry per CDR3 protein. The table records 230,000 or so distinct CDR3 sequences, less than 55% of them present only once. What was sequenced was peripheral blood. The origin of the receptors is an adult man with Graves' ophthalmopathy.

The rearrangement joins TRBV20-1 to TRBJ2-7; 11 bases are shared with TRBD2. CDR1 DFQATT and CDR2 SNEGSKA come from the germline V gene (reference sequence). The junction had 4 bases not matched to a gene; V was cut back by 0 bases and J by 3 bases. This CDR3 is built from 15 residues. The CDR3 is CSARELAGGHYEQYF. The CDR3 nucleotides read TGCAGTGCTAGAGAGCTAGCGGGGGGACACTACGAGCAGTACTTC.

This chain uses TRBV7-9 with TRBJ1-1; possible D gene TRBD1, 6 bases. The CDR3 is 19 amino acids. The ends were cut back, 0 bases at V and 0 bases at J, with 20 bases in the middle. Germline values: CDR1 SEHNR, CDR2 FQNEAQ (reference sequence). The CDR3 DNA reads as TGTGCCAGCAGCTTAGCGAGGGGGGCGGGGCGTGGGATGAACACTGAAGCTTTCTTT. It encodes CASSLARGAGRGMNTEAFF.

The chain uses TRBV9 and TRBJ1-6; 8 bases agree with TRBD1. Germline CDR1 SGDLS, CDR2 YYNGEE. The CDR3 extends over 15 amino acids. Trimming took 5 bases from V and 5 from J; bases not matched to a gene: 6. CDR3 bases: TGTGCCAGCAGTCAAGGGACAGGAGATAATTCACCCCTCCACTTT. This sequence encodes CASSQGTGDNSPLHF. The full variable domain, its missing parts supplied by reference TRBV9 and TRBJ1-6, is DSGVTQTPKHLITATGQRVTLRCSPRSGDLSVYWYQQSLDQGLQFLIQYYNGEERAKGNILERFSAQQFPDLHSELNLSSLELGDSALYFCASSQGTGDNSPLHFGNGTRLTVT.